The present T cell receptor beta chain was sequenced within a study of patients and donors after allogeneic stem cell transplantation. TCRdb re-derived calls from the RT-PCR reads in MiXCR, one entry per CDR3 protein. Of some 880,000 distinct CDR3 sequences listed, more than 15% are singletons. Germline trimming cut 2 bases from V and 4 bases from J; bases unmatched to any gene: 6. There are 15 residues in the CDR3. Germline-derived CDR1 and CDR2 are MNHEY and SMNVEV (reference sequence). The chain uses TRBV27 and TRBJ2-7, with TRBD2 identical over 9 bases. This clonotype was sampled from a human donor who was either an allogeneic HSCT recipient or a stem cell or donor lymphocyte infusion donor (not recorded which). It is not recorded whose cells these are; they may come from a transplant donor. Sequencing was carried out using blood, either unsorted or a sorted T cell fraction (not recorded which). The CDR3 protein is CASSLAGGPRYEQYF. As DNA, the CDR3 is TGTGCCAGCAGTTTAGCGGGAGGGCCTCGGTACGAGCAGTACTTC.